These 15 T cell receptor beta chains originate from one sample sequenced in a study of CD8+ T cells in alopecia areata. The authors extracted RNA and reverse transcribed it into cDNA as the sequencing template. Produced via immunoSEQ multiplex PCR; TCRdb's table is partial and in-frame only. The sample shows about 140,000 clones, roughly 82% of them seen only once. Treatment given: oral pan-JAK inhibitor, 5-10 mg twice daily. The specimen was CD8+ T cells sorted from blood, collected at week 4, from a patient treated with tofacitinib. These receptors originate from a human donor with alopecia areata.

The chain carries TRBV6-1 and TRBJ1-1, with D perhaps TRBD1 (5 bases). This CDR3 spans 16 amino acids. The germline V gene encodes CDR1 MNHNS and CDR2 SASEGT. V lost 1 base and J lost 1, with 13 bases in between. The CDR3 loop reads CASSEEETGGNTEAFF. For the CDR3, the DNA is TGTGCCAGCAGTGAAGAAGAAACAGGAGGGAACACTGAAGCTTTCTTT.

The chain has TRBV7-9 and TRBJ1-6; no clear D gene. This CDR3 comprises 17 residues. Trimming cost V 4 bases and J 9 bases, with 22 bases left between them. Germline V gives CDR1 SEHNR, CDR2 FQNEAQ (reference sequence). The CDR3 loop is CASSSATDGPGSSPLHF. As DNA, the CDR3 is TGTGCCAGCAGCTCCGCCACCGACGGTCCCGGTAGTTCACCCCTCCACTTT.

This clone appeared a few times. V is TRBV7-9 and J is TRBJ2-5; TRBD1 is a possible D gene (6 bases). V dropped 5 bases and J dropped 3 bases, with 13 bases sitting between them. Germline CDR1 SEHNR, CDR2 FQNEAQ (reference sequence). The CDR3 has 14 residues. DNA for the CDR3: TGTGCCAGCAGCACAGGGACAATCGAAGAGACCCAGTACTTC. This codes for CASSTGTIEETQYF.

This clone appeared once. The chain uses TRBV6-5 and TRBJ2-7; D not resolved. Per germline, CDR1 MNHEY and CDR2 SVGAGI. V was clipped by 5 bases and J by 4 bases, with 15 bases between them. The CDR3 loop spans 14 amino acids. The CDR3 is CASSQDLGPYEQYF. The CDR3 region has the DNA TGTGCCAGCAGTCAAGACCTAGGACCTTACGAGCAGTACTTC.

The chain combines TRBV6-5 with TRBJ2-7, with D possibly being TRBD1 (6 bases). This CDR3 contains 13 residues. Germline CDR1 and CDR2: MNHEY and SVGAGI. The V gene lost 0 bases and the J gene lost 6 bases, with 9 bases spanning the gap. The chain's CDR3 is CASSYSARGEQYF. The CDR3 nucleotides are TGTGCCAGCAGTTACTCGGCCAGGGGCGAGCAGTACTTC.

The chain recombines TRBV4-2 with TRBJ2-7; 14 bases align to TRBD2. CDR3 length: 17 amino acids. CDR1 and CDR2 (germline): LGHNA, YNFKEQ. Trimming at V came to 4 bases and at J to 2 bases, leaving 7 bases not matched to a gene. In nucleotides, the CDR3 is TGTGCCAGCAGCCCGGCCGGGACTAGCGGGGGTACCTACGAGCAGTACTTC. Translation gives CASSPAGTSGGTYEQYF.

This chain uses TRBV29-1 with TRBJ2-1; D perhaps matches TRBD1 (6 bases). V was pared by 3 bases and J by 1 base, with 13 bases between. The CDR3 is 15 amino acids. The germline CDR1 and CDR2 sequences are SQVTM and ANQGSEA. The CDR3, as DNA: TGCAGCGTTGAGGGGGCCGAGGGGTCCTACAATGAGCAGTTCTTC. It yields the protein CSVEGAEGSYNEQFF.

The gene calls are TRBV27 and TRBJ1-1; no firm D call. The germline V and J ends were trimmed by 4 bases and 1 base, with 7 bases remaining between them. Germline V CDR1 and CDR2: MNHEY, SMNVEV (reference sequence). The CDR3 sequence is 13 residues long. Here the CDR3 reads CASSWTPNTEAFF. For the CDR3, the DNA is TGTGCCAGCAGTTGGACCCCGAACACTGAAGCTTTCTTT.

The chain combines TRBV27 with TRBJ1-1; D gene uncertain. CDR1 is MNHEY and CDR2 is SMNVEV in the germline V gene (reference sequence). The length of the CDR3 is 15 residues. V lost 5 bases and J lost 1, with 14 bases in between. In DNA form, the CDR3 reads TGTGCCAGCAGTCCCCGGGCAGGCTGGAACACTGAAGCTTTCTTT. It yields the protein CASSPRAGWNTEAFF.

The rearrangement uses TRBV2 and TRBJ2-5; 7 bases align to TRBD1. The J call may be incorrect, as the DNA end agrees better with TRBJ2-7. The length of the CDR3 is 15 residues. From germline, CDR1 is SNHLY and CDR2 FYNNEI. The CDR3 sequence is CASSRGDSYSYEQYF. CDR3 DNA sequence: TGTGCCAGCAGTCGAGGGGACAGCTACTCCTACGAGCAGTACTTC.

The chain's CDR3 is CASSETGVYEQYF. The CDR3, as DNA: TGTGCCAGCAGCGAGACAGGGGTGTACGAGCAGTACTTC. This chain links TRBV5-4 with TRBJ2-7; 8 bases agree with TRBD1. The CDR3 runs 13 residues. In germline, CDR1 is SGHNT, CDR2 YYREEE (reference sequence). J gave up 4 bases and V 4 bases, and 4 bases lay outside the gene matches.

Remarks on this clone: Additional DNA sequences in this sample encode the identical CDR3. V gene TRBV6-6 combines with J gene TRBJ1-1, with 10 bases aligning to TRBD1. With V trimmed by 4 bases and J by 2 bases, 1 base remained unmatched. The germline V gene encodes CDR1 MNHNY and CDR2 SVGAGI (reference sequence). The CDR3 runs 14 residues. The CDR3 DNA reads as TGTGCCAGCAGTTCGACAGGGGGCAACACTGAAGCTTTCTTT. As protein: CASSSTGGNTEAFF.

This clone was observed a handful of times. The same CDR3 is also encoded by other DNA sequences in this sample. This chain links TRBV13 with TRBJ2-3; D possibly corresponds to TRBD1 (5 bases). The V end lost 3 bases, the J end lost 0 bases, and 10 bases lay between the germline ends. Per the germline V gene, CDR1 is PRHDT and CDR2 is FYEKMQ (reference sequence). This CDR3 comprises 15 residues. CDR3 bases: TGTGCCAGCAGCTTTAAGGGGCTTAGCACAGATACGCAGTATTTT. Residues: CASSFKGLSTDTQYF. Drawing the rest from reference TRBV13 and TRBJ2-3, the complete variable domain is AAGVIQSPRHLIKEKRETATLKCYPIPRHDTVYWYQQGPGQDPQFLISFYEKMQSDKGSIPDRFSAQQFSDYHSELNMSSLELGDSALYFCASSFKGLSTDTQYFGPGTRLTVL.

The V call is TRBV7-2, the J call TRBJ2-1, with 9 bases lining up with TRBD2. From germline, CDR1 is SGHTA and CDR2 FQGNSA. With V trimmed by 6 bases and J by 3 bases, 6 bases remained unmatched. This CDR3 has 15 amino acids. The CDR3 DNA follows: TGTGCCAGCAGTACACGGACTAGCGACTACAATGAGCAGTTCTTC. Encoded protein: CASSTRTSDYNEQFF.

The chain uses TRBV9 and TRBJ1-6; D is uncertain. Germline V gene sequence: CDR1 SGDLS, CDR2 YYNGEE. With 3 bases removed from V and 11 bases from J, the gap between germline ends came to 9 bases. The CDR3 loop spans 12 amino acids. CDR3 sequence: CASSANGPPLHF. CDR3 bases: TGTGCCAGCAGCGCTAACGGGCCACCCCTCCACTTT.